A single sample gave rise to the 27 T cell receptor beta chains below, sequenced in a study of T cells after yellow fever vaccination. TCRdb reprocessed the 5' RACE reads with MiXCR, giving one entry per CDR3 protein. The sample has a few hundred thousand distinct CDR3 sequences; about 5.2% are singletons. Material: CD4+ T cells sorted from PBMCs, obtained on the day of the yellow fever booster vaccination. The receptor set was obtained from a young man who received the YFV17D yellow fever vaccine.

This rearrangement joins TRBV20-1 to TRBJ2-1; D ambiguous. Germline V gives CDR1 DFQATT, CDR2 SNEGSKA (reference sequence). The CDR3 loop spans 8 amino acids. Trimming took 6 bases from V and 9 from J, leaving 3 bases between them. The DNA of the CDR3 is TGCAGTGCGTTTGAGCAGTTCTTC. Its translation: CSAFEQFF.

The chain joins TRBV5-1 to TRBJ1-1; TRBD1 might be the D (5 bases). Trimming pared 0 bases from V and 9 bases from J, leaving 6 bases between. The CDR3 is made up of 11 amino acids. The germline V gene encodes CDR1 SGHRS and CDR2 YFSETQ. The CDR3, as DNA: TGCGCCAGCAGCTTGGGACAGAAAGCTTTCTTT. This codes for CASSLGQKAFF.

This clonotype has at least ten counts. This CDR3 reads CASSLLRGQIAKNIQYF. The CDR3 DNA reads as TGTGCCAGCAGTTTACTTCGGGGGCAAATAGCCAAAAACATTCAGTACTTC. V is TRBV5-6 and J is TRBJ2-4; D may correspond to TRBD1 or TRBD2 (6 bases each). The CDR3 is 17 residues long. Between the trimmed V and J ends, which lost 5 bases and 0 bases, there was a span of 18 bases. The germline V gene has CDR1 SGHDT and CDR2 YYEEEE.

There are a few counts of this clonotype. V gene TRBV24-1 combines with J gene TRBJ2-5; no reliable D call. Deletions cut 2 bases from V and 2 bases from J, with 5 bases between. The germline CDR1 and CDR2 sequences are KGHDR and SFDVKD. CDR3 length: 13 amino acids. The CDR3 here is CATSDYRQETQYF. The CDR3 DNA reads as TGTGCCACCAGTGATTATCGGCAAGAGACCCAGTACTTC.

This clonotype was seen only a few times. The chain uses TRBV10-3 and TRBJ2-1; no definite D call. The CDR3 totals 13 residues. Germline CDR1 ENHRY, CDR2 SYGVKD. The V end was cut by 4 bases, the J end by 4 bases, with 8 bases between. As DNA, the CDR3 is TGTGCCATCAGTGTAAGTCGTTACAATGAGCAGTTCTTC. Translating it yields CAISVSRYNEQFF.

This clonotype was recorded at least ten times. V gene TRBV6-5 combines with J gene TRBJ2-5; D remains ambiguous. The CDR3 loop spans 13 amino acids. Trimming left V 6 bases short and J 3 bases short, with 11 bases between. Germline V gene lookup returns CDR1 MNHEY and CDR2 SVGAGI. CDR3 residues: CASSPLAKETQYF. CDR3 nucleotides: TGTGCCAGCAGCCCATTGGCTAAAGAGACCCAGTACTTC.

The chain uses TRBV28 and TRBJ1-2, with a possible D match to TRBD1 (6 bases). The CDR3 runs 13 residues. With 4 bases removed from V and 8 bases from J, the gap between germline ends came to 14 bases. Germline assignment: CDR1 MDHEN and CDR2 SYDVKM. The CDR3 bases are TGTGCCAGCAGTTCTTCCGGACAGAGAGGCTACACCTTC. Translated: CASSSSGQRGYTF.

This clonotype was seen ten or more times. The chain uses TRBV5-1 and TRBJ1-1; a weak D match, TRBD1 (5 bases). The CDR3 totals 14 residues. Trimming left V 7 bases short and J 4 bases short, with 17 bases between. Germline lookup yields CDR1 SGHRS and CDR2 YFSETQ. This CDR3 reads CASSQGGFFTEAFF. CDR3 sequence (DNA): TGCGCCAGCTCCCAGGGAGGGTTCTTCACTGAAGCTTTCTTT.

This clonotype was found a few times. The rearrangement uses TRBV6-1 and TRBJ2-3; 11 nucleotides line up with TRBD1. This CDR3 contains 15 residues. Trimming at V came to 8 bases and at J to 3 bases, leaving 7 bases not matched to a gene. CDR1 is MNHNS, CDR2 SASEGT, per germline. The CDR3 region is CASSGQGATTDTQYF. CDR3 sequence (DNA): TGTGCCAGCTCCGGACAGGGGGCGACAACAGATACGCAGTATTTT.

There are many counts of this clonotype. V and J are TRBV3-1 and TRBJ2-7; 15 bases match TRBD2. The CDR3 is 19 residues long. Germline V gene lookup returns CDR1 LGHDT and CDR2 YNNKEL (reference sequence). Trimming took 1 base from V and 6 from J; bases not matched to a gene: 13. The CDR3 nucleotides are TGTGCCAGCAGCCAAGTTCCGGGACTAGCGGGGGGTCCACTCGGCGAGCAGTACTTC. Translating it yields CASSQVPGLAGGPLGEQYF.

At least ten counts were recorded for this clonotype. The CDR3 sequence: CASSEVGGAGEQYV. CDR3 in DNA: TGTGCCAGCAGTGAAGTTGGGGGGGCCGGAGAGCAGTACGTC. The chain is built from TRBV6-1 and TRBJ2-7, with a possible D match to TRBD2 (7 bases). The CDR3 sequence is 14 residues long. The germline CDR1 and CDR2 sequences are MNHNS and SASEGT. V was pared by 1 base and J by 7 bases, with 14 bases between.

This clonotype came up many times. The V and J genes are TRBV7-9 and TRBJ1-2; maybe TRBD1 (5 bases). Germline lookup yields CDR1 SEHNR and CDR2 FQNEAQ (reference sequence). With 1 base removed from V and 6 bases from J, the gap between germline ends came to 9 bases. The CDR3 is 13 amino acids. For the CDR3, the DNA is TGTGCCAGCAGCTTAGTTCCCAGGGATGGCTACACCTTC. This encodes CASSLVPRDGYTF. Using reference TRBV7-9 and TRBJ1-2 for the parts outside the CDR3, the full variable domain is DTGVSQNPRHKITKRGQNVTFRCDPISEHNRLYWYRQTLGQGPEFLTYFQNEAQLEKSRLLSDRFSAERPKGSFSTLEIQRTEQGDSAMYLCASSLVPRDGYTFGSGTRLTVV.

This clonotype was counted between two and nine times. The chain uses TRBV7-9 and TRBJ2-1, with D hard to call. Germline-derived CDR1 and CDR2 are SEHNR and FQNEAQ (reference sequence). This CDR3 is 14 amino acids long. With 3 bases removed from V and 7 bases from J, the gap between germline ends came to 13 bases. CDR3 DNA: TGTGCCAGCAGCTTTTGGGCAGTTCGAAATGAGCAGTTCTTC. It specifies CASSFWAVRNEQFF.

This clonotype was counted many times. The V call is TRBV6-5, the J call TRBJ2-5, with TRBD2 identical over 9 bases. V trimming: 6 bases; J trimming: 7 bases; junction bases outside the gene matches: 9. The germline CDR1 and CDR2 sequences are MNHEY and SVGAGI. The CDR3 contains 14 residues. The CDR3 DNA reads as TGTGCCAGCAGCCCGGGACTAGCCCACCGGACCCAGTACTTC. The encoded protein is CASSPGLAHRTQYF.

This chain uses TRBV6-2 or TRBV6-3 with TRBJ2-1, with D possibly being TRBD1 or TRBD2 (6 bases each). The CDR3 length is 17 residues. Germline lookup yields CDR1 MNHEY and CDR2 SVGEGT. Trimming left V 6 bases short and J 3 bases short, with 21 bases between. For the CDR3, the DNA is TGTGCCAGCAGAAGGGGGGACCCCACTTCAGTCTACAATGAGCAGTTCTTC. As protein: CASRRGDPTSVYNEQFF.

This clonotype was detected ten times or more. Its ends do not fully match the called genes, so a read error is possible. The CDR3 protein is CASTLFGLELAGATDTQYF. CDR3 DNA: TGTGCTAGCACCCTCTTCGGACTTGAACTAGCGGGGGCGACAGATACGCAGTATTTT. This chain joins TRBV7-7 and TRBJ2-3, with TRBD2 matching 11 bases. The germline gives CDR1 SSHAT, CDR2 FNYEAQ (reference sequence). The CDR3 extends over 19 amino acids.

V and J are TRBV7-8 and TRBJ2-5; 8 nucleotides match TRBD2. The CDR3 extends over 19 amino acids. J was trimmed by 5 bases and V by 1 base; bases with no gene match: 18. Per the germline V gene, CDR1 is SGHVS and CDR2 is FQNEAQ. Here the CDR3 reads CASSLVGAWWRGARETQYF. CDR3 in DNA: TGTGCCAGCAGCTTAGTTGGGGCGTGGTGGCGGGGGGCACGGGAGACCCAGTACTTC.

V and J are TRBV5-1 and TRBJ2-7, with TRBD1 identical over 7 bases. Germline loops: CDR1 SGHRS, CDR2 YFSETQ. The CDR3 has 15 amino acids. The J segment lost 0 bases and the V segment lost 4 bases, leaving 7 bases of the junction unmatched. The CDR3 DNA sequence: TGCGCCAGCAGCCGAGGGACAGAATCCTCCTACGAGCAGTACGTC. This codes for CASSRGTESSYEQYV.

This clonotype was detected a few times. This sequence joins TRBV5-4 and TRBJ1-2, with D maybe TRBD1 (6 bases). The V end lost 2 bases, the J end lost 4 bases, and 12 bases lay between the germline ends. This CDR3 contains 14 residues. Germline V gene data show CDR1 as SGHNT and CDR2 as YYREEE (reference sequence). In DNA, the CDR3 is TGTGCCAGCAGCTTCAACAGGGCCTCCTATGGCTACACCTTC. Translated, it gives CASSFNRASYGYTF.

J is TRBJ1-6 and V is TRBV7-6, with unresolved D. The CDR3 contains 13 residues. The germline V and J ends were trimmed by 5 bases and 6 bases, with 8 bases remaining between them. Germline CDR1 and CDR2: SGHVS and FNYEAQ. The CDR3, as DNA: TGTGCCAGCAGCCCCCTTCTTAATTCACCCCTCCACTTT. This sequence encodes CASSPLLNSPLHF.

This clonotype was counted between two and nine times. This chain links TRBV20-1 with TRBJ2-1, with D maybe TRBD2 (7 bases). Germline-derived CDR1 and CDR2 are DFQATT and SNEGSKA (reference sequence). The V and J ends lost 2 bases and 0 bases respectively, with 8 bases between them. The CDR3 totals 14 residues. The CDR3 here is CSARRGASYNEQFF. CDR3 coding DNA: TGCAGTGCTAGACGGGGGGCCTCCTACAATGAGCAGTTCTTC.

There are a few counts of this clonotype. V usage is TRBV19 and J usage is TRBJ2-4, with D uncertain. The CDR3 has 11 amino acids. Germline V gene lookup returns CDR1 LNHDA and CDR2 SQIVND (reference sequence). V was pared by 6 bases and J by 8 bases, with 8 bases between. The CDR3 nucleotides are TGTGCCAGTAGGGCCGAGGACATTCAGTACTTC. Its translation: CASRAEDIQYF.

This clonotype was picked up many times. V gene TRBV20-1 combines with J gene TRBJ1-4; 10 nucleotides match TRBD1. The CDR3 is 16 amino acids. With V trimmed by 6 bases and J by 2 bases, 9 bases remained unmatched. Germline V gene sequence: CDR1 DFQATT, CDR2 SNEGSKA (reference sequence). The CDR3 sequence is CSARIWDRGTNEKLFF. The CDR3 DNA sequence: TGCAGTGCCCGGATCTGGGACAGGGGTACTAATGAAAAACTGTTTTTT.

This chain connects TRBV4-1 to TRBJ1-2, with D possibly being TRBD1 (6 bases). This CDR3 comprises 14 residues. CDR1 is MGHRA and CDR2 is YSYEKL in the germline V gene. Trimming shortened V by 2 bases and J by 4 bases, and 11 bases separated the two germline ends. CDR3 in amino acids: CASSQQQGGYGYTF. In nucleotides, the CDR3 is TGCGCCAGCAGCCAACAACAGGGAGGCTATGGCTACACCTTC.

The chain recombines TRBV7-8 with TRBJ1-4; D may be TRBD1 (5 bases). With 5 bases removed from V and 0 bases from J, the gap between germline ends came to 16 bases. This CDR3 is 17 amino acids long. Germline lookup yields CDR1 SGHVS and CDR2 FQNEAQ. The CDR3 region has the DNA TGTGCCAGCAGCGTTCGAGGGGCCGCATCAACTAATGAAAAACTGTTTTTT. Its protein product is CASSVRGAASTNEKLFF.

This clonotype has at least ten counts. The V call is TRBV6-6, the J call TRBJ2-3; 8 bases match TRBD2. Trimming cost V 5 bases and J 2 bases; bases outside gene matches: 6. This CDR3 is 15 amino acids long. The V gene's germline CDR1 is MNHNY and CDR2 SVGAGI (reference sequence). The chain's CDR3 is CASSTLAGITDTQYF. The CDR3 DNA follows: TGTGCCAGCAGTACTTTAGCGGGGATCACAGATACGCAGTATTTT.

This clonotype was seen a handful of times. The CDR3 protein is CASSEQTYRGETQYF. CDR3 nucleotide sequence: TGTGCCAGCAGCGAACAGACTTACAGGGGAGAGACCCAGTACTTC. This rearrangement joins TRBV12-3 or TRBV12-4 to TRBJ2-5, with 7 bases identical to TRBD1. The junction had 11 bases not matched to a gene; V was cut back by 6 bases and J by 4 bases. The CDR3 loop spans 15 amino acids.